The 5 T cell receptor beta chains below all came from one sample that was sequenced in a study of Graves' ophthalmopathy and Graves' hyperthyroidism. For repertoire sequencing, the TCR beta CDR3 regions were amplified from RNA transcripts. After a first-round RT-PCR with HTBI primers, a second-round multiplex PCR was run. In TCRdb, the multiplex PCR reads were re-called with MiXCR into one record per CDR3 protein. There are over a million distinct CDR3 sequences in the sample; 35% to 40% occur only once, and over 8.5% lies in the top ten. The source material was peripheral blood or thyroid tissue (not recorded which). Receptors originate from an adult man with Graves' hyperthyroidism.

V gene TRBV7-2 combines with J gene TRBJ1-4; D perhaps matches TRBD1 (5 bases). Per the germline V gene, CDR1 is SGHTA and CDR2 is FQGNSA. Trimming left V 1 base short and J 8 bases short, with 17 bases between. This CDR3 contains 16 residues. The CDR3: CASSLVTRGMMEKLFF. In nucleotides, the CDR3 is TGTGCCAGCAGCTTAGTCACTAGGGGAATGATGGAAAAACTGTTTTTT.

The chain couples TRBV19 to TRBJ2-2; D may be TRBD2 (5 bases). Germline CDR1 LNHDA, CDR2 SQIVND (reference sequence). Trimming took off 9 bases at V and 0 bases at J, with 20 bases between the two ends. The CDR3 runs to 17 residues. In DNA form, the CDR3 reads TGTGCCAGCTCACCTCTTGACGGGGATCCGAACACCGGGGAGCTGTTTTTT. It encodes CASSPLDGDPNTGELFF.

About this clonotype itself: At one end the junction does not follow the germline gene, possibly because of a read error. The chain is built from TRBV6-2 or TRBV6-3 and TRBJ1-5; D call uncertain. The CDR3 sequence is 15 residues long. Germline lookup yields CDR1 MNHEY and CDR2 SVGEGT. The CDR3 sequence: CTSRQHLNSNQPQHF. As DNA, the CDR3 is TGTACCAGCAGACAACACCTTAATAGCAATCAGCCCCAGCATTTT.

This clonotype showed up just a few times. The chain recombines TRBV28 with TRBJ1-5; D gene ambiguous. Germline assignment: CDR1 MDHEN and CDR2 SYDVKM. Trimming shortened V by 9 bases and J by 2 bases, and 8 bases separated the two germline ends. The CDR3 length is 12 residues. The CDR3 sequence: CASTYGNQPQHF. DNA for the CDR3: TGTGCCAGTACGTATGGCAATCAGCCCCAGCATTTT.

This chain uses TRBV6-6 with TRBJ1-4, with unresolved D. Trimming left V 6 bases short and J 8 bases short, with 16 bases between. The germline gives CDR1 MNHNY, CDR2 SVGAGI (reference sequence). The CDR3 spans 14 residues. DNA of the CDR3: TGTGCCAGCAGCCGCTTTAGTGCTGGGGAAAAACTGTTTTTT. Residues: CASSRFSAGEKLFF.